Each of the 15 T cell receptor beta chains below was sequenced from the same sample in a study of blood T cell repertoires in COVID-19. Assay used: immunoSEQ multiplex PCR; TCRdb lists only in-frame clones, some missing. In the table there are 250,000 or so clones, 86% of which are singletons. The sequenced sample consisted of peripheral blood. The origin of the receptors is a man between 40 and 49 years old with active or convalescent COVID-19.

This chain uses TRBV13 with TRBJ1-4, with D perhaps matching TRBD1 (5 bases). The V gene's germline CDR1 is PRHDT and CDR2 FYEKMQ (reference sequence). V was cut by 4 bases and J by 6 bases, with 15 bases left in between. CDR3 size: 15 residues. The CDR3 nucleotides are TGTGCCAGCAGCTCCACCCCGGGAGGGGATGAAAAACTGTTTTTT. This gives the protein CASSSTPGGDEKLFF.

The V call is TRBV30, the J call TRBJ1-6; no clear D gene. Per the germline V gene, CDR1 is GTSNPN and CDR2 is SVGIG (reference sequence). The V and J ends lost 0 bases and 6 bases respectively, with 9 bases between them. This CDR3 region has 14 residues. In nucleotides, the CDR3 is TGTGCCTGGAGTGTGCGTCGGAGTAATTCACCCCTCCACTTT. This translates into CAWSVRRSNSPLHF.

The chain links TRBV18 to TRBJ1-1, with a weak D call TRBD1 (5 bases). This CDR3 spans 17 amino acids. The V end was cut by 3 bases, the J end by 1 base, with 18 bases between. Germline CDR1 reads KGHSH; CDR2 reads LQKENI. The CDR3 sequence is CASSPTTSGLRNTEAFF. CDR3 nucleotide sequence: TGTGCCAGCTCACCTACCACCTCAGGGTTGAGGAACACTGAAGCTTTCTTT.

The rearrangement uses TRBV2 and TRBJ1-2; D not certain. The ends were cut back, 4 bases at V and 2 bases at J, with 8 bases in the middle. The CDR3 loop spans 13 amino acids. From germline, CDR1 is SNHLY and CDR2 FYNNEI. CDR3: CASSVTENYGYTF. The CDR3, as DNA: TGTGCCAGCAGTGTCACAGAGAACTATGGCTACACCTTC.

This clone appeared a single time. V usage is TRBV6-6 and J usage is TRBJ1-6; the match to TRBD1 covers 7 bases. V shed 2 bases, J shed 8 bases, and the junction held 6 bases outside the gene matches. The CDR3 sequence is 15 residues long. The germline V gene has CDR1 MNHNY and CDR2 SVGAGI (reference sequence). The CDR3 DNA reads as TGTGCCAGCAGTTACGGCACAGGGGTCGATTCACCCCTCCACTTT. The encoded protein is CASSYGTGVDSPLHF.

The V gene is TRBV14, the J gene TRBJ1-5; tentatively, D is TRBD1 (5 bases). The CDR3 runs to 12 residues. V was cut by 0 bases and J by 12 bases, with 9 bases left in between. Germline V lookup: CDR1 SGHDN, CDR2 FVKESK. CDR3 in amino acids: CASSQEGEDQHF. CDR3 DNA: TGTGCCAGCAGCCAAGAGGGGGAGGACCAGCATTTT.

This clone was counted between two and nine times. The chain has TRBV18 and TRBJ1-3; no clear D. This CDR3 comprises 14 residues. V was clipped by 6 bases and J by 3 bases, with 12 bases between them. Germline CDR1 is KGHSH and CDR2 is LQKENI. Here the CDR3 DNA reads TGTGCCAGCTCTGAGAGTTTTAATGGAAACACCATATATTTT. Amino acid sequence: CASSESFNGNTIYF.

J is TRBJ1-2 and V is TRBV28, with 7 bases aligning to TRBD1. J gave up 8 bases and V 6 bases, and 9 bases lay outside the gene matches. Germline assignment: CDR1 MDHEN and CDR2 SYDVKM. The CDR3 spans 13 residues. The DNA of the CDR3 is TGTGCCAGCAGCTACAGGGGTACGAGCGGCTACACCTTC. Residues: CASSYRGTSGYTF.

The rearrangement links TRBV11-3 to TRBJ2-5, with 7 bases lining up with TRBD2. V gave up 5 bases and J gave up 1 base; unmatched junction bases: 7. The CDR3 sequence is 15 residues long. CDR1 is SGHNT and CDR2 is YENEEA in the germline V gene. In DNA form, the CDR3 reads TGTGCCAGCAGCGCCTTCTCGGGGGGCCAAGAGACCCAGTACTTC. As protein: CASSAFSGGQETQYF.

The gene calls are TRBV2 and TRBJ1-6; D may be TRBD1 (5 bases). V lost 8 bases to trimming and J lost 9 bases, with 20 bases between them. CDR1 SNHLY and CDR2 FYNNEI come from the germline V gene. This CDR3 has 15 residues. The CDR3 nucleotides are TGTGCCAGCCGGCGGTCGACGGGGACTTCTTCACCCCTCCACTTT. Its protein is CASRRSTGTSSPLHF.

The CDR3 protein is CASSRTSGSLGEQFF. In DNA form, the CDR3 reads TGCGCCAGCAGTAGGACTAGTGGGTCCTTAGGTGAGCAGTTCTTC. This rearrangement joins TRBV10-2 to TRBJ2-1; 7 positions match TRBD2. Trimming at V came to 5 bases and at J to 9 bases, leaving 13 bases not matched to a gene. This CDR3 is 15 amino acids long. The germline CDR1 and CDR2 sequences are WSHSY and SAAADI.

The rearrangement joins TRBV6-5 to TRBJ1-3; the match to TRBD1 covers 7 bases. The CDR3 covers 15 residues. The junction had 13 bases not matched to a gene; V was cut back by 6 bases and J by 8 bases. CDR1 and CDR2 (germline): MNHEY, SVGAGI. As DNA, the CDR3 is TGTGCCAGCAGCCCCAGGGGCTCGCAGGGGGACACCATATATTTT. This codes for CASSPRGSQGDTIYF.

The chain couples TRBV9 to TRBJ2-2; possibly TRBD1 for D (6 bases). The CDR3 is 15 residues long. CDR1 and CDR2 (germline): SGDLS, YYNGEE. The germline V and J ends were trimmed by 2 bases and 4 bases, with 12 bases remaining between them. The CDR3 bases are TGTGCCAGCAGCGTCTCAGGGGATTCCACCGGGGAGCTGTTTTTT. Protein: CASSVSGDSTGELFF.

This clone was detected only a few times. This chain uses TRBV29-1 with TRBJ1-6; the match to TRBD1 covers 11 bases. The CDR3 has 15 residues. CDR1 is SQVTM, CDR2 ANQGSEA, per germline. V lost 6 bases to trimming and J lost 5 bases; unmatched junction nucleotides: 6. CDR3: CSVAQGQGDNSPLHF. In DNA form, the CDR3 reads TGCAGCGTCGCACAGGGACAGGGGGATAATTCACCCCTCCACTTT.

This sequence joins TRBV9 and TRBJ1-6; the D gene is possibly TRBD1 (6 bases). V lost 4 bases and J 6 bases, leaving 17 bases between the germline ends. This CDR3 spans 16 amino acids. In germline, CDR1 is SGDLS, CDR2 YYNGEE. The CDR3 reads CASSPTRGAGNSPLHF. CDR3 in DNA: TGTGCCAGCAGCCCTACCCGGGGGGCGGGTAATTCACCCCTCCACTTT. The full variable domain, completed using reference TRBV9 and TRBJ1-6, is DSGVTQTPKHLITATGQRVTLRCSPRSGDLSVYWYQQSLDQGLQFLIQYYNGEERAKGNILERFSAQQFPDLHSELNLSSLELGDSALYFCASSPTRGAGNSPLHFGNGTRLTVT.